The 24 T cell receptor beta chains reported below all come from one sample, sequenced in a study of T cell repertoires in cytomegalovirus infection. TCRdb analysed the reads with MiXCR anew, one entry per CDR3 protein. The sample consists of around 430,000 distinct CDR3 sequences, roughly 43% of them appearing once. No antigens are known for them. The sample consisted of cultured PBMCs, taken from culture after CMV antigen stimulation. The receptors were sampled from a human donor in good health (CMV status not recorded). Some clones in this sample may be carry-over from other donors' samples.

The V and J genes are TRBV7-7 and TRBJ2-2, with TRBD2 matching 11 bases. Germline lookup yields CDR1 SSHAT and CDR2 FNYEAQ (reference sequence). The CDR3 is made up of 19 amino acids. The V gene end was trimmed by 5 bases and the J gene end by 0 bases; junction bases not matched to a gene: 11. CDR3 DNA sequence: TGTGCCAGCAGCCCGGGACTAGCGGCCGACCACCCGAACACCGGGGAGCTGTTTTTT. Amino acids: CASSPGLAADHPNTGELFF.

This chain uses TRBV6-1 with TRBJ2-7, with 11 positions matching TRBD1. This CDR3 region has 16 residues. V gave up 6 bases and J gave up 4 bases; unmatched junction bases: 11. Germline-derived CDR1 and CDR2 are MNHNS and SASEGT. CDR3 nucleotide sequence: TGTGCCAGCAGCCTAAGTTGGGGACAGGGGGATTACGAGCAGTACTTC. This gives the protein CASSLSWGQGDYEQYF.

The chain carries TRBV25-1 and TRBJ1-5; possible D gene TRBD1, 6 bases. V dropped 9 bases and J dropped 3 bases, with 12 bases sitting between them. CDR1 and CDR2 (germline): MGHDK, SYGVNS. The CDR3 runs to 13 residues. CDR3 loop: CARPTGANQPQHF. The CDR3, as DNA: TGTGCCAGACCGACGGGGGCCAATCAGCCCCAGCATTTT.

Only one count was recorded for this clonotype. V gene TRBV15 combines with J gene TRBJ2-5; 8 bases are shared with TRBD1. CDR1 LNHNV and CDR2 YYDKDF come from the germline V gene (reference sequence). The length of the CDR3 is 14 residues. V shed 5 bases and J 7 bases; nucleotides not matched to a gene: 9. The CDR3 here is CATSSIGQGGTQYF. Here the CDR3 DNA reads TGTGCCACCAGCTCCATTGGACAGGGAGGGACCCAGTACTTC. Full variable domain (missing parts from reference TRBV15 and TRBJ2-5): DAMVIQNPRYQVTQFGKPVTLSCSQTLNHNVMYWYQQKSSQAPKLLFHYYDKDFNNEADTPDNFQSRRPNTSFCFLDIRSPGLGDTAMYLCATSSIGQGGTQYFGPGTRLLVL.

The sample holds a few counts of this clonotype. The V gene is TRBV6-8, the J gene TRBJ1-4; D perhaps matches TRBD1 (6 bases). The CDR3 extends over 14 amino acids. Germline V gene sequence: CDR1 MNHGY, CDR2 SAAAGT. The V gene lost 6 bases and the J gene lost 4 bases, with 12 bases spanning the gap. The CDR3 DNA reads TGTGCCAGCAGCAGGGGCCAGGGTAATGAAAAACTGTTTTTT. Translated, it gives CASSRGQGNEKLFF.

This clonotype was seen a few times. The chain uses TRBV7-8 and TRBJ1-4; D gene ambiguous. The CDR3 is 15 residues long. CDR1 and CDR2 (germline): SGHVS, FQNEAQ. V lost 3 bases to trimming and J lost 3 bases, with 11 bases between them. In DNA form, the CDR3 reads TGTGCCAGCAGCTTGATAGTAGGGTCTAATGAAAAACTGTTTTTT. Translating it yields CASSLIVGSNEKLFF.

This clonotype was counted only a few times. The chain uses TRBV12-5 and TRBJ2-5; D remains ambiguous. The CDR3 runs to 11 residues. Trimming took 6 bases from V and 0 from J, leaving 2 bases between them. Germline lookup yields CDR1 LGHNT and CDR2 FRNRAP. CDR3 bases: TGTGCTAGTGGGTACCAAGAGACCCAGTACTTC. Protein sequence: CASGYQETQYF.

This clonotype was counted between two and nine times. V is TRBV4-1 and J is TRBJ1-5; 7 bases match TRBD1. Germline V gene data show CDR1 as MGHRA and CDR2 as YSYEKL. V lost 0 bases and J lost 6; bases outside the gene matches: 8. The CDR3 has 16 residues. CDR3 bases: TGCGCCAGCAGCCAAGATGGGCGACAGGGCCTTCAGCCCCAGCATTTT. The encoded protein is CASSQDGRQGLQPQHF.

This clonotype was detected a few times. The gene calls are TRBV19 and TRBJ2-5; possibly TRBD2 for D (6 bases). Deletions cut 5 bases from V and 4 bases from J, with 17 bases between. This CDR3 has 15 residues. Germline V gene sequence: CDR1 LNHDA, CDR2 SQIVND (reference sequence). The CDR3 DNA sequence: TGTGCCAGTAGTGTAACCGGGACTGGCGGAGAGACCCAGTACTTC. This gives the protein CASSVTGTGGETQYF.

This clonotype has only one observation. The CDR3 DNA reads TGTGCCAGTAGTATGGGGACAGATCAGCCCCAGCATTTT. Translating it yields CASSMGTDQPQHF. V and J are TRBV19 and TRBJ1-5, with 7 bases matching TRBD1. V was pared by 3 bases and J by 5 bases, with 1 base of the junction left unmatched. This CDR3 spans 13 amino acids. Germline CDR1 and CDR2: LNHDA and SQIVND (reference sequence). Variable domain in full (rest from reference TRBV19 and TRBJ1-5): DGGITQSPKYLFRKEGQNVTLSCEQNLNHDAMYWYRQDPGQGLRLIYYSQIVNDFQKGDIAEGYSVSREKKESFPLTVTSAQKNPTAFYLCASSMGTDQPQHFGDGTRLSIL.

DNA for the CDR3: TGTGCCAGCAGCTTGGAGCTCGGGGCCGTCGAGTACTTC. Its translation: CASSLELGAVEYF. The chain joins TRBV7-6 to TRBJ2-7; possibly TRBD1 or TRBD2 for D (5 bases each). The germline V and J ends were trimmed by 3 bases and 11 bases, with 17 bases remaining between them. Germline V gives CDR1 SGHVS, CDR2 FNYEAQ. This CDR3 is built from 13 residues.

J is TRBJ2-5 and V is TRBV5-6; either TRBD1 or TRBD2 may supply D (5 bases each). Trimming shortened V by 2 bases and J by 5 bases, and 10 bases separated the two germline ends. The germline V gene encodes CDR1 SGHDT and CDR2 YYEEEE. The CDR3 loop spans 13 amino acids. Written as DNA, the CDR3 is TGTGCCAGCAGCTTTTTAGGGGAGGAGACCCAGTACTTC. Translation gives CASSFLGEETQYF. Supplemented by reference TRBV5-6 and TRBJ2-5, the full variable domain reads DAGVTQSPTHLIKTRGQQVTLRCSPKSGHDTVSWYQQALGQGPQFIFQYYEEEERQRGNFPDRFSGHQFPNYSSELNVNALLLGDSALYLCASSFLGEETQYFGPGTRLLVL.

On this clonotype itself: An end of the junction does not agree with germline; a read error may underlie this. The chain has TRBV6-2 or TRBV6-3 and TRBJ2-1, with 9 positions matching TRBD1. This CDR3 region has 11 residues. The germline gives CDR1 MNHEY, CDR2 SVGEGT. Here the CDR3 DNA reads TGCGGGACAGGGAAGTACAATGAGCAGTTCTTC. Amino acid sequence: CGTGKYNEQFF.

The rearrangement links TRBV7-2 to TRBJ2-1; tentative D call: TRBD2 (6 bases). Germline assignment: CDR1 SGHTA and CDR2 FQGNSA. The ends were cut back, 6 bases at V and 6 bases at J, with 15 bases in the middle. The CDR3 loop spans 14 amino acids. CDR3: CASRQAAGTNEQFF. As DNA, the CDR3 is TGTGCCAGCAGACAGGCGGCGGGGACCAATGAGCAGTTCTTC.

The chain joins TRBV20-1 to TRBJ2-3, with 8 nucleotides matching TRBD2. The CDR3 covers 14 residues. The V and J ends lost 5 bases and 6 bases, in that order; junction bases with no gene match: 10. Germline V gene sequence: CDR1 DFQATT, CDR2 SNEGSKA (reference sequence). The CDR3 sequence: CSALGPGGPDTQYF. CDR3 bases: TGCAGTGCTTTGGGGCCGGGGGGGCCCGATACGCAGTATTTT.

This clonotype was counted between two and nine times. CDR3 sequence: CASSSSGRTYF. The CDR3 nucleotides read TGTGCCAGCAGTTCGAGCGGGAGAACGTACTTC. J is TRBJ2-7 and V is TRBV6-5; 8 bases fit TRBD2. This CDR3 comprises 11 residues. Germline CDR1 MNHEY, CDR2 SVGAGI. V shed 4 bases and J 12 bases; nucleotides not matched to a gene: 5.

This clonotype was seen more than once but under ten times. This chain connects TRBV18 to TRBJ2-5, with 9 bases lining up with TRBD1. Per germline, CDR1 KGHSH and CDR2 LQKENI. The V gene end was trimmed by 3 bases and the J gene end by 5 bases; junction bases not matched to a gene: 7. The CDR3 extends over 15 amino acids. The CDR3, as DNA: TGTGCCAGCTCACCCGGGACAGGGCTTATGGAGACCCAGTACTTC. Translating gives CASSPGTGLMETQYF.

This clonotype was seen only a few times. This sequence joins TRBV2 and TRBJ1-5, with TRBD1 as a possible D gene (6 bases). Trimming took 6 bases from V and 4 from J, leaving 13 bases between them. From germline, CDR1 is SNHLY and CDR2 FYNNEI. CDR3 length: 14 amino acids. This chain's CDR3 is CASRADRDNQPQHF. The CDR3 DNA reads TGTGCCAGCAGGGCGGACAGAGATAATCAGCCCCAGCATTTT.

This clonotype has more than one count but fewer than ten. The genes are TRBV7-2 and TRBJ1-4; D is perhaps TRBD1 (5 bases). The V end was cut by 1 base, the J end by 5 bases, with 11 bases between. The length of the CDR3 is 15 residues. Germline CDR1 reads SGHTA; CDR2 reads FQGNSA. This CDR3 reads CASSLGFGTNEKLFF. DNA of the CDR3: TGTGCCAGCAGCTTAGGATTCGGGACGAATGAAAAACTGTTTTTT.

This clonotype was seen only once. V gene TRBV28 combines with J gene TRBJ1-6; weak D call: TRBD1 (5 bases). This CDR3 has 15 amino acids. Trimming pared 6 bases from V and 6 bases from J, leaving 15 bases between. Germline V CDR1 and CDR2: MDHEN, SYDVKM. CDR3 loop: CASSRDSGGNSPLHF. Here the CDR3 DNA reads TGTGCCAGCAGCCGTGACAGCGGCGGTAATTCACCCCTCCACTTT.

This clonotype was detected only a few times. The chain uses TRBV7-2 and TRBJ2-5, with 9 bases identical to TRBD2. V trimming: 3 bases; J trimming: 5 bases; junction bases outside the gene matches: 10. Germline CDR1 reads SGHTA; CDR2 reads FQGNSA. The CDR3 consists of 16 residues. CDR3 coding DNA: TGTGCCAGCAGCTTTTTAGCGGGAGATTCGAGGGAGACCCAGTACTTC. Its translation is CASSFLAGDSRETQYF.

DNA for the CDR3: TGTGCCAGCAGCTTGTTGTCCGGAGGCTACACCTTC. Amino acid sequence: CASSLLSGGYTF. The chain couples TRBV5-4 to TRBJ1-2; D ambiguous. The CDR3 runs to 12 residues. Germline V gene data show CDR1 as SGHNT and CDR2 as YYREEE (reference sequence). Trimming pared 1 base from V and 8 bases from J, leaving 9 bases between.

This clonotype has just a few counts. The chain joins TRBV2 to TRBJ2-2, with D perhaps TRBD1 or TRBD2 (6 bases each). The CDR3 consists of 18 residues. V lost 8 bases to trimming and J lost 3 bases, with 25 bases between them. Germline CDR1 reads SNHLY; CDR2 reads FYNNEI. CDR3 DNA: TGTGCCAGCCGAGGATACGAAGGGGGACTCCGAGACACCGGGGAGCTGTTTTTT. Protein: CASRGYEGGLRDTGELFF.

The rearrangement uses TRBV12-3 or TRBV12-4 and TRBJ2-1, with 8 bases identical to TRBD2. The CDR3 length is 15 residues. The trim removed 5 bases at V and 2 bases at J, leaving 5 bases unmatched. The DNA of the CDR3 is TGTGCCAGCAGTCTCAGCGGGAGAGCCTACAATGAGCAGTTCTTC. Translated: CASSLSGRAYNEQFF.